What follows is one TCR beta chain and its context. This entry belongs to a study of blood T cell repertoires in COVID-19. TCRdb keeps only in-frame clones here, not all; method: immunoSEQ multiplex PCR. The top ten hold roughly 1.5% of the sample, which has roughly 70,000 clones, roughly 90% seen once. This CDR3 is built from 15 residues. With 7 bases clipped from V and 2 bases from J, the junction kept 8 bases outside the gene matches. Germline lookup yields CDR1 MDHEN and CDR2 SYDVKM. Sequencing used peripheral blood. This receptor was obtained from a man between 50 and 59 years old with acute or convalescent COVID-19. The chain links TRBV28 to TRBJ2-1; 7 bases align to TRBD1. CDR3 in DNA: TGTGCCAGCACCGGTGGGCAGGGGGCCTACAATGAGCAGTTCTTC. This codes for CASTGGQGAYNEQFF.